These T cell receptor beta chains were read from a single sample in a study of shared clonotypes between healthy human individuals. Produced via immunoSEQ multiplex PCR; TCRdb's table is partial and in-frame only. The top ten hold about 1.2% of the sample, which has over a million clones, 95% to 97% seen once. The sample comprised naive CD4+ T cells sorted from blood. The source of these receptors is a man younger than 40 in good health. CDR3s include the opening cysteine and the closing phenylalanine or tryptophan. Each record gives: CDR3 length, V gene, J gene, clone size, D gene, CDR3 protein, CDR3 DNA. D genes are given only for firm matches. Part of the rows lack a size; the others show once, few, many or a class for expanded clones.

>13|TRBV4-3|TRBJ1-1|NA|NA
CASSQPPGTEAFF
TGCGCCAGCAGCCAACCCCCTGGCACTGAAGCTTTCTTT
>16|TRBV9|TRBJ1-1|NA|NA
CASSVRGDGLGTEAFF
TGTGCCAGCAGCGTAAGAGGGGACGGGCTCGGCACTGAAGCTTTCTTT
>14|TRBV7-9|TRBJ2-5|NA|NA
CASSFRTRGETQYF
TGTGCCAGCAGCTTTAGGACCAGAGGAGAGACCCAGTACTTC
>16|TRBV7-2|TRBJ2-1|NA|TRBD1
CASSPWTGKGNNEQFF
TGTGCCAGCAGCCCCTGGACAGGGAAAGGAAACAATGAGCAGTTCTTC
>15|TRBV14|TRBJ2-5|once|TRBD1
CASSQGDRALETQYF
TGTGCCAGCAGCCAAGGGGACAGGGCTTTAGAGACCCAGTACTTC
>15|TRBV4-1|TRBJ1-1|NA|NA
CASSQVVGVGTEAFF
TGCGCCAGCAGCCAAGTGGTAGGGGTAGGGACTGAAGCTTTCTTT
>13|TRBV11-2|TRBJ1-5|NA|NA
CASSTQGNQPQHF
TGTGCCAGCAGCACACAGGGTAATCAGCCCCAGCATTTT
>14|TRBV6-4|TRBJ2-3|NA|NA
CASSGRTSTDTQYF
TGTGCCAGCAGTGGCCGGACTAGCACAGATACGCAGTATTTT
>15|TRBV6-5|TRBJ2-1|NA|TRBD2
CASSYWRESYNEQFF
TGTGCCAGCAGTTACTGGCGGGAGTCCTACAATGAGCAGTTCTTC
>14|TRBV7-3|TRBJ2-3|NA|NA
CASSLRGSSDTQYF
TGTGCCAGCAGCTTACGGGGGAGTTCAGATACGCAGTATTTT